A selection of T cell receptor beta chains follows, all from one sample in a study of blood T cell repertoires in COVID-19. Method: immunoSEQ multiplex PCR; TCRdb's copy keeps in-frame clones and lacks some. Of some 170,000 clones listed, roughly 76% are singletons. The sample was peripheral blood. These receptors originate from a woman in her thirties or forties with COVID-19, enrolled during active disease. The CDR3 runs from the conserved cysteine through the conserved F or W. The D gene is left open where the match is weak. Not all rows give a size; the values are once, few, many and, for expanded clones, a class.

>TRBV19|TRBD2|-|TRBJ2-3
TGTGCCAGCTCGCGGGCTAGCGGTAGCACAGATACGCAGTATTTT
CASSRASGSTDTQYF
>TRBV29-1|-|-|TRBJ2-3
TGCAGCGTCCAGGACTACCCCCGCACAGATACGCAGTATTTT
CSVQDYPRTDTQYF
>TRBV7-2|-|-|TRBJ1-6
TGTGCCAGCAGCTACAACATGTACTCACCCCTCCACTTT
CASSYNMYSPLHF
>TRBV4-1|-|-|TRBJ2-3
TGCGCCAGCAGCCAAGATGGTGGGCAGGGGTTCCACACAGATACGCAGTATTTT
CASSQDGGQGFHTDTQYF
>TRBV2|TRBD2|once|TRBJ2-7
TGTGCCAGCGGGACGACGGGACTAGGCTACGAGCAGTACTTC
CASGTTGLGYEQYF
>TRBV4-1|TRBD2|-|TRBJ2-7
TGCGCCAGCAGCCCGCTACTAGCGGTCACCTACGAGCAGTACTTC
CASSPLLAVTYEQYF
>TRBV11-2|-|-|TRBJ2-1
TGTGCCAGCAGCTTAGGGTTAGGGGACACCAGGGAAGAGCAGTTCTTC
CASSLGLGDTREEQFF
>TRBV2|-|once|TRBJ1-3
TGTGCCAGCAGTGAAGTCCGACAGGCAAACACCATATATTTT
CASSEVRQANTIYF
>TRBV29-1|-|-|TRBJ1-1
TGCAGCGTTGAAGCCCGGTGGGTCGGGACTTTCTTT
CSVEARWVGTFF
>TRBV28|TRBD1|-|TRBJ1-2
TGTGCCGGAGGTACAGGGGTAGGGTATGGCTACACCTTC
CAGGTGVGYGYTF
>TRBV4-1|-|-|TRBJ2-1
TGCGCCAGCATCGGAGTTTGTGAGCAGTTCTTC
CASIGVCEQFF
>TRBV18|-|once|TRBJ1-1
TGTGCCAGCTCACTAATATCGTGGGTCGCGGGGACTGAAGCTTTCTTT
CASSLISWVAGTEAFF
>TRBV7-9|-|many|TRBJ2-2
TGTGCCACCGGGAGAGAGAACACCGGGGAGCTGTTTTTT
CATGRENTGELFF
>TRBV5-8|-|-|TRBJ2-7
TGTGCCAGCAGCTTAGGGGTATGGTCCTACGAGCAGTACTTC
CASSLGVWSYEQYF
>TRBV27|TRBD1|once|TRBJ2-7
TGTGCCAGCAGTAAATCGACAGGGTCGGAATACGAGCAGTACTTC
CASSKSTGSEYEQYF
>TRBV7-3|TRBD1|-|TRBJ2-2
TGTGCCAGCAGCCATTTACGGACAGGGGACACCGGGGAGCTGTTTTTT
CASSHLRTGDTGELFF
>TRBV30|-|-|TRBJ1-4
TGTGCCTGGGGCCCGGGGAGAGGTGAAAAACTGTTTTTT
CAWGPGRGEKLFF
>TRBV11-2|-|-|TRBJ2-5
TGTGCCAGCAGGAATTCCCGGAGCACGCAAGAGGCCCAGTACTTC
CASRNSRSTQEAQYF
>TRBV11-2|-|-|TRBJ2-2
TGTGCCAGCAGCTCCCAGCCGGGGGGGGAGCTGTTTTTT
CASSSQPGGELFF
>TRBV25-1|-|few|TRBJ1-2
TGTGCCAGCAGTGATGGACTCGTGAACTATGGCTACACCTTC
CASSDGLVNYGYTF
>TRBV28|TRBD1|-|TRBJ1-1
TGTGCCAGCAGTTATCAGGGGGCAGGAAACACTGAAGCTTTCTTT
CASSYQGAGNTEAFF
>TRBV5-6|-|-|TRBJ1-4
TGTGCCAGCAGCTTGGTTGACAGCAAGTGGGAACTGTTTTTT
CASSLVDSKWELFF
>TRBV5-6|TRBD1|-|TRBJ1-2
TGTGCCAGCAGCATCGACAGGGCGCATGGCTACACCTTC
CASSIDRAHGYTF
>TRBV2|-|-|TRBJ1-2
TGTGCCAGCAGTGGAACCTACCTTGGCTACACCTTC
CASSGTYLGYTF
>TRBV27|TRBD1|once|TRBJ1-5
TGTGCCAGCAGTTTCGCAGGGGGGAATCAGCCCCAGCATTTT
CASSFAGGNQPQHF
>TRBV9|-|-|TRBJ1-4
TGTGCCAGCAGCGTAGGTGGAGGGGTCAGGCCTGAAAAACTGTTTTTT
CASSVGGGVRPEKLFF
>TRBV28|TRBD2|-|TRBJ2-7
TGTGCCAGCAGTTCCCGGACTAGCGGATTCCCTTCCTACGAGCAGTACTTC
CASSSRTSGFPSYEQYF
>TRBV19|-|-|TRBJ2-7
TGTGCCAGCGGTACCTACGAGCAGTACTTC
CASGTYEQYF
>TRBV3-1/TRBV3-2|-|few|TRBJ2-3
TGTGCCAGCAGCCTGAGTGGGGCATACACAGATACGCAGTATTTT
CASSLSGAYTDTQYF
>TRBV5-4|-|-|TRBJ2-5
TGTGCCAGCAGCTTGATACAGTCCCAAGAGACCCAGTACTTC
CASSLIQSQETQYF
>TRBV13|TRBD1|-|TRBJ2-4
TGTGCCAGCAGCTACCGGGACAGGGGGCCGGGGGGCAAAAACATTCAGTACTTC
CASSYRDRGPGGKNIQYF
>TRBV7-3|-|-|TRBJ2-1
TGTGCCAGCAGCATCCTCGGGGCCTACAATGAGCAGTTCTTC
CASSILGAYNEQFF
>TRBV4-2|-|-|TRBJ2-5
TGTGCCAGCAGCCAAGACGGCAGGGTGCAGACCCAGTACTTC
CASSQDGRVQTQYF
>TRBV5-4|TRBD1|-|TRBJ1-6
TGTGCCAGCAGCTCCGGGACAGGGGCCTTACGGAATTCACCCCTCCACTTT
CASSSGTGALRNSPLHF
>TRBV2|TRBD1|-|TRBJ1-4
TGTGCCAGCAGAGCGACAGGGGCTACTAATGAAAAACTGTTTTTT
CASRATGATNEKLFF